This T cell receptor beta chain is from a study of T cell repertoires in cytomegalovirus infection. Study information: Matching HLA type, along with CMV infection, was indicated by public TCR beta signatures. General observations from the study: Totalled public TCR beta family frequency picked out people who carried CMV plus the relevant HLA. Dominating the ex vivo response were HLA-C-restricted CMV-specific TCR beta clonotypes.

Via MiXCR, TCRdb re-called the reads, giving one row per CDR3 protein. The table records roughly 100,000 distinct CDR3 sequences, 15% to 20% of them present only once. As regards this clonotype: Its specificity is unknown.

The junction had 5 bases not matched to a gene; V was cut back by 6 bases and J by 5 bases. The CDR3 length is 14 residues. This TCR was recovered from a human donor in good health (CMV status not recorded). Some clones in this sample may be carry-over from other donors' samples. This chain links TRBV12-3 or TRBV12-4 with TRBJ2-7, with TRBD1 matching over 12 bases. The sequenced material came from PBMCs. This CDR3 reads CASSSGTGGHEQYF. CDR3 DNA sequence: TGTGCCAGCAGCTCCGGGACAGGGGGCCACGAGCAGTACTTC.